This TCR beta chain was captured in a study of neurological immune-mediated disorders. TCRdb called the 5' RACE reads again in MiXCR, with one record for every CDR3 protein. This table has fewer than 70,000 distinct CDR3 sequences, more than 9.5% appearing once. Noted time point: longitudinal time-point 2. V was shortened by 11 bases and J by 6 bases, with 11 bases between the two germline ends. The CDR3 spans 11 residues. The germline V gene has CDR1 ENHRY and CDR2 SYGVKD. Ten or more counts support this clonotype. Sequenced sample: PBMCs. The chain has TRBV10-3 and TRBJ2-1; D not certain. The sequence was collected from a man in his thirties or forties in good health. The CDR3: CASQFSNEQFF. In nucleotides, the CDR3 is TGTGCCTCCCAATTCAGCAATGAGCAGTTCTTC.